These 29 T cell receptor beta chains were all obtained from the same sample, sequenced in a study of cytomegalovirus exposure and HLA in healthy donors. PCR involved 60 Vbeta and 13 Jbeta primers. Generated by immunoSEQ multiplex PCR, the TCRdb table keeps only in-frame clones and is missing some. This table has about 120,000 clones, 65% to 80% appearing once. The sequenced sample was PBMCs. These receptors all come from a female donor in good health and CMV-seronegative.

The chain employs TRBV11-2 and TRBJ1-1; D is perhaps TRBD1 (6 bases). The germline V gene encodes CDR1 SGHAT and CDR2 FQNNGV. V was trimmed by 5 bases and J by 4 bases, leaving 14 bases between them. This CDR3 region has 14 residues. The CDR3 here is CASSPGRGGTEAFF. In DNA, the CDR3 is TGTGCCAGCAGCCCAGGGAGGGGGGGCACTGAAGCTTTCTTT.

The chain has TRBV19 and TRBJ1-2, with a weak D call TRBD1 (5 bases). V dropped 6 bases and J dropped 4 bases, with 18 bases sitting between them. The CDR3 is 15 residues long. The germline V gene has CDR1 LNHDA and CDR2 SQIVND (reference sequence). Here the CDR3 DNA reads TGTGCCAGTAGCCCTACCCAGGGTTCAATCTATGGCTACACCTTC. As protein: CASSPTQGSIYGYTF. Using reference TRBV19 and TRBJ1-2 for the parts outside the CDR3, the full variable domain is DGGITQSPKYLFRKEGQNVTLSCEQNLNHDAMYWYRQDPGQGLRLIYYSQIVNDFQKGDIAEGYSVSREKKESFPLTVTSAQKNPTAFYLCASSPTQGSIYGYTFGSGTRLTVV.

This chain uses TRBV5-4 with TRBJ1-1; no clear D. The CDR3 spans 12 residues. Trimming took off 4 bases at V and 5 bases at J, with 9 bases between the two ends. The germline CDR1 and CDR2 sequences are SGHNT and YYREEE (reference sequence). CDR3: CASSRGMTEAFF. For the CDR3, the DNA is TGTGCCAGCAGCCGTGGCATGACTGAAGCTTTCTTT.

The CDR3: CASRGQGRSGNTIYF. Here the CDR3 DNA reads TGTGCCAGCAGGGGACAGGGGCGCTCAGGAAACACCATATATTTT. V gene TRBV2 combines with J gene TRBJ1-3; the match to TRBD1 covers 10 bases. Germline values: CDR1 SNHLY, CDR2 FYNNEI. Germline trimming cut 6 bases from V and 4 bases from J; bases unmatched to any gene: 6. CDR3 length: 15 amino acids.

The CDR3 nucleotides are TGCAGCGTTGAAGATATCGGGAGGGGCAATGAGCAGTTCTTC. This encodes CSVEDIGRGNEQFF. The chain is built from TRBV29-1 and TRBJ2-1, with 8 nucleotides matching TRBD2. Germline V gene lookup returns CDR1 SQVTM and CDR2 ANQGSEA. J lost 6 bases, V lost 0 bases, and 4 bases had no gene match. The CDR3 loop spans 14 amino acids.

The chain links TRBV6-1 to TRBJ1-2; D might be TRBD1 (6 bases). CDR3 size: 15 residues. The V gene's germline CDR1 is MNHNS and CDR2 SASEGT. The V end lost 4 bases, the J end lost 7 bases, and 19 bases lay between the germline ends. This CDR3 reads CASSAPQGILVGYTF. Here the CDR3 DNA reads TGTGCCAGCAGTGCCCCACAGGGAATCCTAGTTGGCTACACCTTC.

The chain uses TRBV2 and TRBJ2-5, with 9 bases aligning to TRBD2. The CDR3 totals 19 residues. V lost 8 bases to trimming and J lost 0 bases; unmatched junction nucleotides: 19. CDR1 is SNHLY, CDR2 FYNNEI, per germline. The CDR3 DNA sequence: TGTGCCAGCGTCCGTCGGAGAGCAACTCGACTAGCGGACCAAGAGACCCAGTACTTC. It yields the protein CASVRRRATRLADQETQYF.

The J gene is TRBJ2-1, the V gene TRBV2; D may be TRBD2 (5 bases). The CDR3 has 12 residues. Germline-derived CDR1 and CDR2 are SNHLY and FYNNEI. V shed 7 bases and J shed 7 bases, with 11 bases lying between them. CDR3 bases: TGTGCCAGCACTCGGGGAACTAATGAGCAGTTCTTC. It encodes CASTRGTNEQFF.

This sequence joins TRBV6-1 and TRBJ2-3, with 7 bases matching TRBD2. Germline V gene data show CDR1 as MNHNS and CDR2 as SASEGT. With V trimmed by 2 bases and J by 3 bases, 11 bases remained unmatched. The CDR3 consists of 17 residues. CDR3 loop: CASSEWRLAVLTDTQYF. The CDR3 nucleotides are TGTGCCAGCAGTGAATGGCGGCTAGCGGTACTGACAGATACGCAGTATTTT.

This clone has a single count. The chain combines TRBV27 with TRBJ2-1; D is undetermined. Trimming shortened V by 4 bases and J by 8 bases, and 12 bases separated the two germline ends. In germline, CDR1 is MNHEY, CDR2 SMNVEV (reference sequence). The CDR3 spans 13 residues. The CDR3 spells CASSYSRNDEQFF. The DNA for the CDR3 is TGTGCCAGCAGTTACAGTAGGAACGATGAGCAGTTCTTC.

The genes are TRBV5-1 and TRBJ2-3; 8 bases line up with TRBD1. Germline trimming cut 0 bases from V and 2 bases from J; bases unmatched to any gene: 5. The CDR3 consists of 16 residues. Germline-derived CDR1 and CDR2 are SGHRS and YFSETQ. The CDR3 sequence: CASSLEGQATTDTQYF. DNA for the CDR3: TGCGCCAGCAGCTTGGAGGGACAGGCGACCACAGATACGCAGTATTTT.

This clone was recorded once. The V and J genes are TRBV9 and TRBJ2-7, with TRBD2 matching over 7 bases. The CDR3 runs to 14 residues. CDR1 is SGDLS and CDR2 is YYNGEE in the germline V gene. The junction had 5 bases not matched to a gene; V was cut back by 3 bases and J by 2 bases. CDR3 residues: CASSETGLTYEQYF. The CDR3 DNA follows: TGTGCCAGCAGCGAGACGGGACTAACCTACGAGCAGTACTTC.

The V call is TRBV13, the J call TRBJ2-2, with 8 bases that match TRBD1. This CDR3 contains 14 residues. Germline trimming cut 4 bases from V and 6 bases from J; bases unmatched to any gene: 4. Germline V gene lookup returns CDR1 PRHDT and CDR2 FYEKMQ (reference sequence). CDR3: CASSSGQAAGELFF. The CDR3 bases are TGTGCCAGCAGCTCGGGACAGGCGGCCGGGGAGCTGTTTTTT.

The chain is built from TRBV5-1 and TRBJ1-1; D not certain. The CDR3 has 16 residues. Per germline, CDR1 SGHRS and CDR2 YFSETQ. Trimming took off 5 bases at V and 1 base at J, with 18 bases between the two ends. The CDR3 DNA is TGCGCCAGCAGTTACACTTCTAGTTCACAGAACACTGAAGCTTTCTTT. It encodes CASSYTSSSQNTEAFF. Looking up the rest from reference TRBV5-1 and TRBJ1-1 gives the full variable domain: KAGVTQTPRYLIKTRGQQVTLSCSPISGHRSVSWYQQTPGQGLQFLFEYFSETQRNKGNFPGRFSGRQFSNSRSEMNVSTLELGDSALYLCASSYTSSSQNTEAFFGQGTRLTVV.

This clone showed up just once. The chain is built from TRBV4-2 and TRBJ2-5; weak D call: TRBD2 (6 bases). V was trimmed by 2 bases and J by 5 bases, leaving 15 bases between them. CDR3 length: 15 residues. Germline CDR1 LGHNA, CDR2 YNFKEQ. CDR3 in amino acids: CASSQSTSPGETQYF. CDR3 in DNA: TGTGCCAGCAGCCAATCCACTAGCCCGGGCGAGACCCAGTACTTC.

The chain recombines TRBV10-2 with TRBJ2-2; 13 bases align to TRBD2. The CDR3 spans 16 residues. The trim removed 6 bases at V and 8 bases at J, leaving 9 bases unmatched. Germline V gives CDR1 WSHSY, CDR2 SAAADI. CDR3 protein: CASREGTSGADGELFF. In nucleotides, the CDR3 is TGCGCCAGCAGGGAGGGGACTAGCGGGGCTGATGGGGAGCTGTTTTTT.

Regarding this clone: Germline and junction disagree at one end, which may indicate a read error. Additional DNA sequences in this sample encode the identical CDR3. The chain carries TRBV7-9 and TRBJ1-5; D might be TRBD1 (5 bases). Germline V gives CDR1 SEHNR, CDR2 FQNEAQ (reference sequence). This CDR3 comprises 15 residues. The CDR3 loop reads CASSSRGGNNQPQHF. Written as DNA, the CDR3 is TGTGCCAGCAGCTCCCGGGGGGGGAATAATCAGCCCCAGCACTTT.

J is TRBJ2-7 and V is TRBV6-5; no firm D call. Germline V gene lookup returns CDR1 MNHEY and CDR2 SVGAGI. The CDR3 has 13 residues. Trimming pared 7 bases from V and 4 bases from J, leaving 14 bases between. CDR3 coding DNA: TGTGCCAGCATGTCATATAATGCGTACGAGCAGTACTTC. Encoded protein: CASMSYNAYEQYF.

The rearrangement joins TRBV7-8 to TRBJ2-7; D remains ambiguous. Trimming took 5 bases from V and 3 from J, leaving 20 bases between them. The CDR3 totals 16 residues. The germline gives CDR1 SGHVS, CDR2 FQNEAQ. As DNA, the CDR3 is TGTGCCAGCAGCATGGGTCGTGGGCCCAAGATCTACGAGCAGTACTTC. Residues: CASSMGRGPKIYEQYF.

This clone was observed a few times. This chain connects TRBV6-5 to TRBJ1-1; no firm D call. This CDR3 contains 11 residues. CDR1 and CDR2 from the germline V gene are MNHEY and SVGAGI. Trimming took 4 bases from V and 2 from J, leaving 2 bases between them. CDR3 coding DNA: TGTGCCAGCAGTTCTAACACTGAAGCTTTCTTT. Its translation: CASSSNTEAFF.

The chain links TRBV5-1 to TRBJ1-2; D may be TRBD1 (6 bases). This CDR3 is 14 amino acids long. Germline CDR1 reads SGHRS; CDR2 reads YFSETQ. V was shortened by 4 bases and J by 4 bases, with 14 bases between the two germline ends. CDR3 residues: CASSDPGTRYGYTF. The DNA of the CDR3 is TGCGCCAGCAGCGACCCCGGGACACGCTATGGCTACACCTTC.

The V and J genes are TRBV5-1 and TRBJ2-5; 8 bases agree with TRBD2. The germline V gene has CDR1 SGHRS and CDR2 YFSETQ. Losses at the gene ends were 0 bases for V and 5 bases for J; bases not matched to a gene: 9. The CDR3 loop spans 16 amino acids. The CDR3, as DNA: TGCGCCAGCAGCTTGGAGACGGGGGGGCCCTGGGAGACCCAGTACTTC. This translates into CASSLETGGPWETQYF.

The gene calls are TRBV5-6 and TRBJ2-2; D is unclear. The germline CDR1 and CDR2 sequences are SGHDT and YYEEEE. The germline V and J ends were trimmed by 1 base and 1 base, with 8 bases remaining between them. This CDR3 has 15 residues. CDR3 residues: CASSLRRLNTGELFF. The CDR3 DNA reads as TGTGCCAGCAGCTTGCGGAGACTGAACACCGGGGAGCTGTTTTTT. The complete variable domain, with remaining parts taken from reference TRBV5-6 and TRBJ2-2, reads DAGVTQSPTHLIKTRGQQVTLRCSPKSGHDTVSWYQQALGQGPQFIFQYYEEEERQRGNFPDRFSGHQFPNYSSELNVNALLLGDSALYLCASSLRRLNTGELFFGEGSRLTVL.

J is TRBJ1-3 and V is TRBV7-8, with 7 bases lining up with TRBD1. The V gene end was trimmed by 5 bases and the J gene end by 0 bases; junction bases not matched to a gene: 10. This CDR3 is built from 17 residues. Germline values: CDR1 SGHVS, CDR2 FQNEAQ. The CDR3 protein is CASSRYPGQVSGNTIYF. In DNA, the CDR3 is TGTGCCAGCAGCCGCTACCCAGGACAGGTCTCTGGAAACACCATATATTTT.

V usage is TRBV7-9 and J usage is TRBJ1-1; D remains unclear. CDR1 is SEHNR and CDR2 is FQNEAQ in the germline V gene (reference sequence). The length of the CDR3 is 12 residues. V dropped 3 bases and J dropped 4 bases, with 6 bases sitting between them. The CDR3 bases are TGTGCCAGCAGCTTTAGTGGCACTGAAGCTTTCTTT. It translates to CASSFSGTEAFF.

J is TRBJ1-2 and V is TRBV6-5; 7 bases line up with TRBD1. Germline V lookup: CDR1 MNHEY, CDR2 SVGAGI. The CDR3 has 14 residues. V shed 5 bases and J 6 bases; nucleotides not matched to a gene: 9. The CDR3 protein is CASSQWTGGDGYTF. CDR3 nucleotide sequence: TGTGCCAGCAGTCAATGGACAGGAGGAGATGGCTACACCTTC.

This sequence joins TRBV5-1 and TRBJ1-1; D is unresolved. The CDR3 has 14 amino acids. The V and J ends lost 3 bases and 6 bases respectively, with 15 bases between them. Per germline, CDR1 SGHRS and CDR2 YFSETQ. The CDR3 sequence is CASSWVTGVAEAFF. CDR3 nucleotides: TGCGCCAGCAGCTGGGTTACCGGGGTCGCTGAAGCTTTCTTT. The entire variable domain, with the rest obtained from reference TRBV5-1 and TRBJ1-1, is as follows: KAGVTQTPRYLIKTRGQQVTLSCSPISGHRSVSWYQQTPGQGLQFLFEYFSETQRNKGNFPGRFSGRQFSNSRSEMNVSTLELGDSALYLCASSWVTGVAEAFFGQGTRLTVV.

This rearrangement joins TRBV29-1 to TRBJ2-4, with 7 bases matching TRBD2. Germline V CDR1 and CDR2: SQVTM, ANQGSEA. The CDR3 is made up of 12 amino acids. Germline trimming cut 3 bases from V and 7 bases from J; bases unmatched to any gene: 3. The CDR3 sequence: CSVDAGENIQYF. The CDR3 bases are TGCAGCGTTGACGCGGGGGAGAACATTCAGTACTTC. Based on the CDR3 plus reference TRBV29-1 and TRBJ2-4, the full variable domain is SAVISQKPSRDICQRGTSLTIQCQVDSQVTMMFWYRQQPGQSLTLIATANQGSEATYESGFVIDKFPISRPNLTFSTLTVSNMSPEDSSIYLCSVDAGENIQYFGAGTRLSVL.

There are a few counts of this clone. J is TRBJ2-7 and V is TRBV7-9, with no clear D. The CDR3 sequence is 17 residues long. The V end was cut by 3 bases, the J end by 2 bases, with 20 bases between. From germline, CDR1 is SEHNR and CDR2 FQNEAQ (reference sequence). The CDR3 loop reads CASSLELLDEGTYEQYF. The CDR3 region has the DNA TGTGCCAGCAGCTTGGAGCTTTTAGACGAAGGAACCTACGAGCAGTACTTC.